This entry lists 5 T cell receptor beta chains sequenced from one sample in a study of T cells in Graves' hyperthyroidism and ophthalmopathy. The source material, RNA transcripts, was used to amplify TCR beta CDR3 regions. The TCR CDR3 first-round RT-PCR relied on the HTBI primer set. MiXCR was run by TCRdb on the multiplex PCR reads, yielding one entry per CDR3 protein. Among some 490,000 distinct CDR3 sequences listed, roughly 15% were seen once. The sequencing sample was made of blood. The receptors were sampled from a woman aged 25-40 years with Graves' ophthalmopathy.

The chain has TRBV7-2 and TRBJ2-5, with 11 nucleotides matching TRBD2. J gave up 5 bases and V 9 bases, and 8 bases lay outside the gene matches. This CDR3 contains 14 residues. From germline, CDR1 is SGHTA and CDR2 FQGNSA. CDR3 residues: CASTLAGGAETQYF. CDR3 bases: TGTGCCAGTACCCTAGCGGGAGGAGCCGAGACCCAGTACTTC.

In its sample, this clonotype was seen many times. The genes are TRBV6-2 or TRBV6-3 and TRBJ2-3, with D perhaps matching TRBD2 (6 bases). The CDR3 loop spans 16 amino acids. Trimming took 2 bases from V and 5 from J, leaving 17 bases between them. Per germline, CDR1 MNHEY and CDR2 SVGEGT. The CDR3 region is CASSYPSTGEVDTQYF. Here the CDR3 DNA reads TGTGCCAGCAGTTACCCGTCGACGGGAGAGGTAGATACGCAGTATTTT.

This clonotype was picked up many times. The chain couples TRBV20-1 to TRBJ2-5, with D perhaps matching TRBD2 (5 bases). There are 14 residues in the CDR3. In germline, CDR1 is DFQATT, CDR2 SNEGSKA (reference sequence). V was clipped by 3 bases and J by 2 bases, with 13 bases between them. The CDR3 region has the DNA TGCAGTGCTAGCGCTGGACTGAGGCAAGAGACCCAGTACTTC. Protein sequence: CSASAGLRQETQYF.

This sequence joins TRBV4-1 and TRBJ2-1; 10 bases are shared with TRBD2. V dropped 3 bases and J dropped 10; count of bases not matched to a gene: 12. This CDR3 spans 16 amino acids. The germline gives CDR1 MGHRA, CDR2 YSYEKL. CDR3 in DNA: TGCGCCAGCAGCCACCTGGGACTAGCGCGGCCCCCGGAGCAGTTCTTC. Protein product: CASSHLGLARPPEQFF.

At least ten counts were recorded for this clonotype. The gene calls are TRBV7-2 and TRBJ1-1; D is uncertain. The CDR3 extends over 14 amino acids. Trimming pared 1 base from V and 2 bases from J, leaving 8 bases between. Germline assignment: CDR1 SGHTA and CDR2 FQGNSA. CDR3 amino acids: CASSLGAANTEAFF. The CDR3, as DNA: TGTGCCAGCAGCTTAGGGGCAGCTAACACTGAAGCTTTCTTT.